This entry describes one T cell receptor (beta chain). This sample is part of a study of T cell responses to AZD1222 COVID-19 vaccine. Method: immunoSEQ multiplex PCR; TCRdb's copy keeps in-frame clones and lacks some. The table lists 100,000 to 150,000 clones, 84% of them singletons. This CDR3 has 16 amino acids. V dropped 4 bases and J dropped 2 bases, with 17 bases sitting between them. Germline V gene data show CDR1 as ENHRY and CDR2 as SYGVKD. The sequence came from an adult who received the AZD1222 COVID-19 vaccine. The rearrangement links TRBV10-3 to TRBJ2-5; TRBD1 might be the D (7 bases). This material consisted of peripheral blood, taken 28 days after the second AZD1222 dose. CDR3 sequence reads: CAISGGVRDSQETQYF. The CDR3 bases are TGTGCCATCAGTGGGGGGGTGAGGGACAGTCAAGAGACCCAGTACTTC.